The 17 T cell receptor beta chains in this list originate from one sample, sequenced in a study of technical replicates of blood from a few donors. TCRdb's copy holds only in-frame clones and misses some; the assay was immunoSEQ multiplex PCR. The sample shows 75,000 to 100,000 clones, about 95% of them seen only once. The sequenced material came from T cells isolated from PBMCs. The receptors were sampled from a human donor in good health.

This clone was recorded a few times. The rearrangement uses TRBV30 and TRBJ1-1; no reliable D call. The CDR3 is 13 amino acids. The germline V gene encodes CDR1 GTSNPN and CDR2 SVGIG (reference sequence). V was clipped by 0 bases and J by 6 bases, with 11 bases between them. CDR3 bases: TGTGCCTGGAGTGTAAATAGAGCCGCTGAAGCTTTCTTT. This translates into CAWSVNRAAEAFF.

The chain recombines TRBV27 with TRBJ2-1, with D tentatively TRBD2 (6 bases). This CDR3 contains 15 residues. Between the trimmed V and J ends, which lost 3 bases and 1 base, there was a span of 10 bases. Per the germline V gene, CDR1 is MNHEY and CDR2 is SMNVEV (reference sequence). CDR3 nucleotide sequence: TGTGCCAGCAGTTTTGGGAGCGGGTCCTACAATGAGCAGTTCTTC. Protein sequence: CASSFGSGSYNEQFF.

The chain combines TRBV9 with TRBJ2-5, with D perhaps matching TRBD2 (5 bases). Germline CDR1 reads SGDLS; CDR2 reads YYNGEE. V lost 0 bases and J 7 bases, leaving 13 bases between the germline ends. The length of the CDR3 is 14 residues. CDR3 coding DNA: TGTGCCAGCAGCGTAGGCGGGCAGCCCTCGACCCAGTACTTC. Translating gives CASSVGGQPSTQYF.

The chain is built from TRBV28 and TRBJ2-7; 7 bases agree with TRBD1. Germline loops: CDR1 MDHEN, CDR2 SYDVKM. CDR3 size: 14 residues. V trimming: 3 bases; J trimming: 6 bases; junction bases outside the gene matches: 8. Here the CDR3 DNA reads TGTGCCAGCAGTTTTCCGACAGGGTTCTCCGAGCAGTACTTC. Translating it yields CASSFPTGFSEQYF.

The V and J genes are TRBV28 and TRBJ1-1; no clear D gene. This CDR3 contains 14 residues. V lost 3 bases and J lost 0, with 8 bases in between. Germline CDR1 MDHEN, CDR2 SYDVKM. CDR3 in amino acids: CASSLRQMNTEAFF. DNA for the CDR3: TGTGCCAGCAGTTTGCGGCAGATGAACACTGAAGCTTTCTTT.

The gene calls are TRBV19 and TRBJ1-3, with D maybe TRBD1 (5 bases). Germline-derived CDR1 and CDR2 are LNHDA and SQIVND (reference sequence). V was pared by 7 bases and J by 4 bases, with 20 bases between. There are 16 residues in the CDR3. This CDR3 is CASNNRSPRGGNTIYF. CDR3 coding DNA: TGTGCCAGTAATAACAGGTCCCCTAGAGGAGGAAACACCATATATTTT.

This clone was seen just once. The rearrangement links TRBV27 to TRBJ1-1, with D perhaps TRBD1 (5 bases). Germline V gives CDR1 MNHEY, CDR2 SMNVEV (reference sequence). The CDR3 loop spans 14 amino acids. V lost 5 bases, J lost 3 bases, and 13 bases lay in between. The CDR3 DNA reads as TGTGCCAGCAGTCCGGGACTCGGATACACTGAAGCTTTCTTT. This sequence encodes CASSPGLGYTEAFF.

The genes are TRBV4-1 and TRBJ2-3; possible D gene TRBD2, 6 bases. CDR1 and CDR2 from the germline V gene are MGHRA and YSYEKL. Trimming took 0 bases from V and 0 from J, leaving 10 bases between them. The length of the CDR3 is 16 residues. As DNA, the CDR3 is TGCGCCAGCAGCCAAGATATCAGCGGGAGCACAGATACGCAGTATTTT. Its protein is CASSQDISGSTDTQYF.

The chain couples TRBV29-1 to TRBJ2-7; D is uncertain. Trimming took off 1 base at V and 0 bases at J, with 16 bases between the two ends. Germline CDR1 SQVTM, CDR2 ANQGSEA. The CDR3 is 16 amino acids. The CDR3: CSVEGHRAASSYEQYF. The CDR3 region has the DNA TGCAGCGTTGAAGGACATCGAGCCGCGAGCTCCTACGAGCAGTACTTC.

The chain carries TRBV18 and TRBJ2-7; no firm D call. Deletions cut 6 bases from V and 0 bases from J, with 12 bases between. CDR3 length equals 14 residues. Germline V gene sequence: CDR1 KGHSH, CDR2 LQKENI. The CDR3 reads CASSPQVSSYEQYF. CDR3 in DNA: TGTGCCAGCTCCCCTCAGGTATCCTCCTACGAGCAGTACTTC.

The gene calls are TRBV5-4 and TRBJ2-3; TRBD1 matches 8 bases. The CDR3 spans 16 residues. Germline V CDR1 and CDR2: SGHNT, YYREEE (reference sequence). The trim removed 0 bases at V and 5 bases at J, leaving 8 bases unmatched. CDR3: CASSLGGGQGRDTQYF. In DNA, the CDR3 is TGTGCCAGCAGCTTGGGGGGCGGACAGGGTAGAGATACGCAGTATTTT.

The V and J genes are TRBV5-1 and TRBJ1-5, with D possibly being TRBD1 (5 bases). The CDR3 has 14 residues. The germline CDR1 and CDR2 sequences are SGHRS and YFSETQ. The V end lost 0 bases, the J end lost 3 bases, and 7 bases lay between the germline ends. In nucleotides, the CDR3 is TGCGCCAGCAGCTTGGGACAGCCCAATCAGCCCCAGCATTTT. It translates to CASSLGQPNQPQHF.

V gene TRBV10-1 combines with J gene TRBJ1-1; 8 bases map to TRBD1. The CDR3 is 13 amino acids. The junction had 3 bases not matched to a gene; V was cut back by 4 bases and J by 5 bases. Germline values: CDR1 WNHNN, CDR2 SYGVQD (reference sequence). Here the CDR3 DNA reads TGCGCCAGCAGTGGACAGGGGCGAACTGAAGCTTTCTTT. Translating gives CASSGQGRTEAFF.

In nucleotides, the CDR3 is TGTGCCAGCAGCCAAGCGCAGGGACAGGCAACTTCGAACACTGAAGCTTTCTTT. Amino acids: CASSQAQGQATSNTEAFF. The chain employs TRBV14 and TRBJ1-1, with TRBD1 matching over 8 bases. CDR1 SGHDN and CDR2 FVKESK come from the germline V gene. The CDR3 extends over 18 amino acids. The J segment lost 1 base and the V segment lost 1 base, leaving 11 bases of the junction unmatched.

This sequence joins TRBV13 and TRBJ1-2; TRBD1 agrees at 8 bases. Germline CDR1 reads PRHDT; CDR2 reads FYEKMQ (reference sequence). After removal of 5 bases from V and 8 bases from J, the junction contained 10 bases not matched to a gene. This CDR3 comprises 14 residues. CDR3 coding DNA: TGTGCCAGCAGCCTCGGCAGGGGGCATTGGGGCTACACCTTC. Translation: CASSLGRGHWGYTF.

The genes are TRBV19 and TRBJ2-7, with D possibly TRBD2 on 5 matching bases. Germline-derived CDR1 and CDR2 are LNHDA and SQIVND (reference sequence). CDR3 size: 14 residues. Trimming stripped 5 bases from V and 2 bases from J, with 13 bases between. The CDR3: CASSLSGIAYEQYF. In nucleotides, the CDR3 is TGTGCCAGTAGTTTGTCCGGGATTGCCTACGAGCAGTACTTC.

A note on this clone: At one end the junction does not follow the germline gene, possibly because of a read error. This chain connects TRBV18 to TRBJ2-7, with TRBD1 matching 7 bases. The germline V gene encodes CDR1 KGHSH and CDR2 LQKENI. The CDR3 has 16 amino acids. The CDR3 here is CASSPRSRDREGEQYF. In DNA form, the CDR3 reads TGTGCCAGCTCTCCACGTAGTAGGGACAGAGAAGGGGAGCAGTACTTC.